The clone carrying this T cell receptor (beta chain) was observed a handful of times. The germline V gene encodes CDR1 DFQATT and CDR2 SNEGSKA (reference sequence). Trimming removed 0 bases from V and 7 bases from J; junction bases left unmatched: 9. The CDR3 is made up of 15 amino acids. These data come from a study of human T cells and chemical hapten exposure. For the study at large: Patches with 0.01% DPC went on the upper back, and the tests were read at 6 days.

TCRdb analysed the RACE reads with MiXCR anew, one entry per CDR3 protein. In the table there are about 90,000 distinct CDR3 sequences, roughly a tenth of which are singletons. The time point denotes: patch test 1, 2 weeks after DPC sensitization. As for treatment: therapeutic diphenylcyclopropenone sensitization with weekly scalp DPC. The genes are TRBV20-1 and TRBJ2-1, with 7 positions matching TRBD2. This TCR was sampled from a man in his forties with alopecia areata. Some clones in this sample may be carry-over from other donors' samples. The sequencing used whole blood, collected in connection with sensitization to the hapten diphenylcyclopropenone (DPC). This chain's CDR3 is CSARDVTGGRNEQFF. In DNA, the CDR3 is TGCAGTGCTAGAGATGTAACGGGAGGCCGGAATGAGCAGTTCTTC.